This T cell receptor beta chain was identified during a study of blood T cells in healthy people across ages. All donors came from Russia, were Caucasian and healthy, and spanned ages about 6 to 100. The length of the CDR3 is 12 residues. Between the trimmed V and J ends, which lost 4 bases and 5 bases, there was a span of 9 bases. CDR1 and CDR2 from the germline V gene are SQVTM and ANQGSEA. A sample-barcoded 5' primer and a J-beta primer mix were used in a second PCR of roughly 7 to 11 cycles. TCRdb re-analysed the 5' RACE reads in MiXCR, keeping a single row per CDR3 protein. The sample contains 1.8 million or so distinct CDR3 sequences, about two fifths of which appear only once.

The TCR was taken from a human donor in good health. The chain has TRBV29-1 and TRBJ2-1; D is unresolved. The sequencing sample was made of blood. Here the CDR3 reads CSVAAPDNEQFF. The CDR3, as DNA: TGCAGCGTTGCAGCGCCGGACAATGAGCAGTTCTTC.